A single sample is the source of the 26 T cell receptor beta chains below, sequenced in a study of T cells in Graves' hyperthyroidism and ophthalmopathy. RNA transcripts yielded amplified TCR beta CDR3 regions. Researchers ran a first-round RT-PCR on the TCR CDR3 using the HTBI primer set. TCRdb recomputed calls from the multiplex PCR reads with MiXCR, one row per CDR3 protein. The sample includes fewer than 550,000 distinct CDR3 sequences, about a sixth of them seen just once. The sequenced material came from blood. The receptors were sampled from a woman aged 18-35 years with Graves' hyperthyroidism.

The rearrangement links TRBV7-9 to TRBJ2-7; D remains unclear. Trimming pared 3 bases from V and 0 bases from J, leaving 9 bases between. This CDR3 contains 14 residues. CDR1 is SEHNR, CDR2 FQNEAQ, per germline (reference sequence). CDR3 sequence: CASSFEDRSYEQYF. CDR3 nucleotide sequence: TGTGCCAGCAGCTTTGAGGACCGCTCCTACGAGCAGTACTTC. The full variable domain, in which reference TRBV7-9 and TRBJ2-7 provide the parts outside the CDR3, is DTGVSQNPRHKITKRGQNVTFRCDPISEHNRLYWYRQTLGQGPEFLTYFQNEAQLEKSRLLSDRFSAERPKGSFSTLEIQRTEQGDSAMYLCASSFEDRSYEQYFGPGTRLTVT.

This chain uses TRBV2 with TRBJ1-2; D gene ambiguous. Germline V lookup: CDR1 SNHLY, CDR2 FYNNEI. This CDR3 spans 14 amino acids. The V end was cut by 11 bases, the J end by 6 bases, with 22 bases between. CDR3 in DNA: TGTGCCGTACCGTGGGAGGGCGGCCTTGATGGCTACACCTTC. Translation: CAVPWEGGLDGYTF.

In this sample, this clonotype turned up many times. The V gene is TRBV3-1, the J gene TRBJ1-2; D is perhaps TRBD1 (5 bases). CDR1 and CDR2 from the germline V gene are LGHDT and YNNKEL (reference sequence). Trimming stripped 1 base from V and 2 bases from J, with 5 bases between. There are 13 residues in the CDR3. DNA for the CDR3: TGTGCCAGCAGCCAAGGACAGAACTATGGCTACACCTTC. This gives the protein CASSQGQNYGYTF.

Comments on this clonotype: With a much larger clone just one base away, this may be a read error. This sequence joins TRBV28 and TRBJ1-1, with 9 bases lining up with TRBD1. Germline V gives CDR1 MDHEN, CDR2 SYDVKM. The CDR3 loop spans 17 amino acids. V was clipped by 4 bases and J by 6 bases; unmatched bases: 15. The CDR3 protein is CASSSPRTGDRHAEAFF. The CDR3 DNA reads as TGTGCCAGCAGTTCCCCCAGGACAGGGGACCGTCACGCTGAAGCTTTCTTT. The full variable domain, with the rest looked up from reference TRBV28 and TRBJ1-1, is DVKVTQSSRYLVKRTGEKVFLECVQDMDHENMFWYRQDPGLGLRLIYFSYDVKMKEKGDIPEGYSVSREKKERFSLILESASTNQTSMYLCASSSPRTGDRHAEAFFGQGTRLTVV.

This clonotype has a count of ten or more. The genes are TRBV20-1 and TRBJ1-1; 7 bases line up with TRBD1. The length of the CDR3 is 14 residues. J was trimmed by 3 bases and V by 4 bases; bases with no gene match: 8. The germline CDR1 and CDR2 sequences are DFQATT and SNEGSKA (reference sequence). CDR3: CSAIGVRGDTEAFF. CDR3 sequence (DNA): TGCAGTGCTATAGGCGTCAGGGGGGACACTGAAGCTTTCTTT.

This clonotype was seen more than once but under ten times. V usage is TRBV12-3 or TRBV12-4 and J usage is TRBJ2-1; D not certain. The V gene lost 2 bases and the J gene lost 3 bases, with 8 bases spanning the gap. This CDR3 region has 14 residues. The CDR3 bases are TGTGCCAGCAGTTTACGGTCCCGCTACAATGAGCAGTTCTTC. Its protein product is CASSLRSRYNEQFF.

This clonotype came up many times. The genes are TRBV2 and TRBJ2-7; D gene unclear. Germline lookup yields CDR1 SNHLY and CDR2 FYNNEI. Trimming pared 0 bases from V and 7 bases from J, leaving 10 bases between. The CDR3 extends over 13 amino acids. The CDR3 sequence is CASSEASPREQYF. The CDR3 region has the DNA TGTGCCAGCAGTGAAGCTTCCCCTCGGGAGCAGTACTTC.

This clonotype was observed at least ten times. This may be a read error, as it is one base from a much larger clone. This chain links TRBV6-1 with TRBJ2-3; TRBD2 aligns across 7 bases. CDR3 size: 14 residues. After removal of 8 bases from V and 0 bases from J, the junction contained 5 bases not matched to a gene. From germline, CDR1 is MNHNS and CDR2 SASEGT. CDR3 loop: CASGTSASTDTQYF. Written as DNA, the CDR3 is TGTGCCAGCGGAACTAGCGCCAGCACAGATACGCAGTATTTT.

In this sample, this clonotype turned up many times. The chain joins TRBV15 to TRBJ2-1; D is uncertain. The CDR3 spans 16 residues. V lost 2 bases and J lost 3, with 14 bases in between. Germline assignment: CDR1 LNHNV and CDR2 YYDKDF (reference sequence). This CDR3 is CATSRISAVLYNEQFF. CDR3 nucleotides: TGTGCCACCAGCAGAATTTCTGCGGTTCTCTACAATGAGCAGTTCTTC.

This clonotype was observed many times. The chain couples TRBV7-3 to TRBJ2-5; possible D gene TRBD1, 6 bases. Germline V gene data show CDR1 as SGHTA and CDR2 as FQGTGA. Trimming cost V 2 bases and J 3 bases, with 10 bases left between them. The CDR3 consists of 14 residues. The CDR3 nucleotides read TGTGCCAGCAGCTTAGTACAGGGTGAAGAGACCCAGTACTTC. Protein product: CASSLVQGEETQYF. Complete variable domain (other parts from reference TRBV7-3 and TRBJ2-5): GAGVSQTPSNKVTEKGKYVELRCDPISGHTALYWYRQSLGQGPEFLIYFQGTGAADDSGLPNDRFFAVRPEGSVSTLKIQRTERGDSAVYLCASSLVQGEETQYFGPGTRLLVL.

The sample holds many counts of this clonotype. This sequence joins TRBV5-1 and TRBJ2-7; D is possibly TRBD1 (5 bases). Germline-derived CDR1 and CDR2 are SGHRS and YFSETQ. Trimming shortened V by 0 bases and J by 5 bases, and 9 bases separated the two germline ends. This CDR3 is built from 13 residues. CDR3 amino acids: CASSLVAGNEQYF. In nucleotides, the CDR3 is TGCGCCAGCAGCTTGGTGGCAGGGAACGAGCAGTACTTC.

The rearrangement uses TRBV7-2 and TRBJ2-7; D gene ambiguous. The CDR3 runs 13 residues. Deletions cut 3 bases from V and 3 bases from J, with 9 bases between. The germline CDR1 and CDR2 sequences are SGHTA and FQGNSA. The CDR3 sequence: CASSFADIYEQYF. The CDR3 DNA sequence: TGTGCCAGCAGCTTTGCCGACATCTACGAGCAGTACTTC.

This clonotype was detected many times. This rearrangement joins TRBV12-3 or TRBV12-4 to TRBJ2-3, with no clear D. There are 14 residues in the CDR3. V gave up 2 bases and J gave up 6 bases, with 12 bases separating them. CDR3 in amino acids: CASSLFRPADTQYF. The CDR3 DNA reads as TGTGCCAGCAGTTTATTCCGCCCGGCCGATACGCAGTATTTT.

This clonotype occurred many times. The chain links TRBV11-2 to TRBJ1-6; possible D gene TRBD1, 5 bases. Trimming removed 1 base from V and 2 bases from J, with 12 bases in between. The CDR3 loop spans 17 amino acids. CDR1 and CDR2 from the germline V gene are SGHAT and FQNNGV. CDR3 sequence reads: CASSLGGRGPYNSPLHF. The CDR3 DNA sequence: TGTGCCAGCAGCTTAGGAGGAAGGGGCCCCTATAATTCACCCCTCCACTTT.

The V call is TRBV4-3, the J call TRBJ1-5; tentatively, D is TRBD1 (6 bases). Germline V gene sequence: CDR1 LGHNA, CDR2 YSLEER. The CDR3 has 17 amino acids. V shed 0 bases and J shed 6 bases, with 18 bases lying between them. This CDR3 is CASSQDRRGGAGQPQHF. In DNA form, the CDR3 reads TGCGCCAGCAGCCAAGATCGGCGGGGGGGCGCCGGTCAGCCCCAGCATTTT.

This clonotype has at least ten counts. This chain joins TRBV9 and TRBJ2-5, with 9 bases identical to TRBD2. V lost 1 base to trimming and J lost 0 bases; unmatched junction nucleotides: 1. Germline V gene data show CDR1 as SGDLS and CDR2 as YYNGEE. The CDR3 length is 15 residues. Written as DNA, the CDR3 is TGTGCCAGCAGCGTATGCGGGAGGGACCAAGAGACCCAGTACTTC. This translates into CASSVCGRDQETQYF.

This clonotype was seen repeatedly, ten times or more. The V gene is TRBV28, the J gene TRBJ2-7; D unresolved. V dropped 2 bases and J dropped 7 bases, with 6 bases sitting between them. This CDR3 spans 11 amino acids. The germline CDR1 and CDR2 sequences are MDHEN and SYDVKM. CDR3 sequence: CASSLDSEQYF. The DNA for the CDR3 is TGTGCCAGCAGTTTAGACTCTGAGCAGTACTTC.

The chain recombines TRBV4-1 with TRBJ2-3; no reliable D call. The V and J ends lost 4 bases and 2 bases respectively, with 7 bases between them. Germline V gene sequence: CDR1 MGHRA, CDR2 YSYEKL. The CDR3 consists of 13 residues. For the CDR3, the DNA is TGCGCCAGCAGCCCCTCCACCACAGATACGCAGTATTTT. It yields the protein CASSPSTTDTQYF.

CDR3 sequence: CASSSRGGPTRRKQFF. The CDR3 DNA reads TGCGCCAGCAGCTCCCGCGGGGGCCCGACCCGGAGGAAGCAGTTCTTC. The chain has TRBV5-1 and TRBJ2-1; D is possibly TRBD2 (7 bases). The CDR3 runs 16 residues. Trimming took 3 bases from V and 11 from J, leaving 24 bases between them. Germline CDR1 and CDR2: SGHRS and YFSETQ.

The DNA for the CDR3 is TGCGCCAGCAGCTTGGTAAGGGCCACGAACACTGAAGCTTTCTTT. It specifies CASSLVRATNTEAFF. V and J are TRBV5-1 and TRBJ1-1; D is uncertain. The CDR3 runs 15 residues. The germline V and J ends were trimmed by 0 bases and 1 base, with 10 bases remaining between them. Germline assignment: CDR1 SGHRS and CDR2 YFSETQ.

This clonotype was found many times. The J gene is TRBJ2-7, the V gene TRBV5-1, with TRBD2 identical over 12 bases. Germline-derived CDR1 and CDR2 are SGHRS and YFSETQ. This CDR3 region has 16 residues. J was trimmed by 0 bases and V by 2 bases; bases with no gene match: 3. The CDR3 DNA reads as TGCGCCAGCAGCTTACTACTAGCGGGGGGCTCCTACGAGCAGTACTTC. Encoded protein: CASSLLLAGGSYEQYF.

This clonotype was observed a handful of times. This chain links TRBV12-3 or TRBV12-4 with TRBJ2-3; D gene uncertain. Between the trimmed V and J ends, which lost 3 bases and 0 bases, there was a span of 7 bases. The length of the CDR3 is 14 residues. The CDR3 DNA is TGTGCCAGCAGTTTTCTAAAGAGCACAGATACGCAGTATTTT. Encoded protein: CASSFLKSTDTQYF.

This clonotype was recorded at least ten times. The chain couples TRBV5-1 to TRBJ2-7; D gene unclear. The V and J ends lost 4 bases and 0 bases respectively, with 14 bases between them. CDR3 length: 15 amino acids. Per the germline V gene, CDR1 is SGHRS and CDR2 is YFSETQ. The CDR3 sequence is CASSPRPQNSYEQYF. The DNA for the CDR3 is TGCGCCAGCAGCCCAAGACCGCAGAACTCCTACGAGCAGTACTTC.

This clonotype was recorded at least ten times. The CDR3 nucleotides read TGTGCCAGCAGCTTAGCGCCCACAAACACCGGGGAGCTGTTTTTT. This sequence encodes CASSLAPTNTGELFF. The chain has TRBV7-2 and TRBJ2-2; D is uncertain. The CDR3 length is 15 residues. V lost 0 bases and J lost 2, with 7 bases in between. Germline V gene lookup returns CDR1 SGHTA and CDR2 FQGNSA. Variable domain in full (rest from reference TRBV7-2 and TRBJ2-2): GAGVSQSPSNKVTEKGKDVELRCDPISGHTALYWYRQSLGQGLEFLIYFQGNSAPDKSGLPSDRFSAERTGGSVSTLTIQRTQQEDSAVYLCASSLAPTNTGELFFGEGSRLTVL.

Only a few counts were recorded for this clonotype. The chain couples TRBV5-7 to TRBJ1-2; D is uncertain. TRBV5-7 is an ORF, with its function uncertain. There are 11 residues in the CDR3. V lost 4 bases, J lost 7 bases, and 8 bases lay in between. CDR3 loop: CASSRAGGYTF. CDR3 in DNA: TGTGCCAGCAGCCGTGCAGGTGGCTACACCTTC.

This clonotype was detected only a few times. The V and J genes are TRBV27 and TRBJ2-7; tentatively, D is TRBD1 (6 bases). The CDR3 is made up of 15 amino acids. Germline assignment: CDR1 MNHEY and CDR2 SMNVEV (reference sequence). The V end lost 7 bases, the J end lost 3 bases, and 19 bases lay between the germline ends. In nucleotides, the CDR3 is TGTGCCAGCACCTCAATCACCGGGACACTCTACGAGCAGTACTTC. This encodes CASTSITGTLYEQYF.